This entry lists 13 T cell receptor beta chains sequenced from one sample in a study of OX40 agonist ivuxolimab in advanced cancers. Repertoires were generated with immunoSEQ multiplex PCR, while TCRdb's copy carries only in-frame clones and drops some. The sample has under 20,000 clones; approximately 80% are singletons. This specimen consisted of CD4+ or CD8+ T cells sorted from blood, obtained in a trial of the OX40 agonist ivuxolimab. These receptors were obtained from an adult with an advanced solid tumor such as melanoma, head and neck, liver or kidney cancer.

Notes on this clone: Different DNA sequences within this sample yield the same CDR3. This rearrangement joins TRBV10-3 to TRBJ1-6; a possible D gene is TRBD1 (6 bases). The CDR3 contains 16 residues. The V gene's germline CDR1 is ENHRY and CDR2 SYGVKD. The ends were cut back, 0 bases at V and 7 bases at J, with 13 bases in the middle. CDR3 residues: CAISESIGGLNSPLHF. In DNA form, the CDR3 reads TGTGCCATCAGTGAGTCGATAGGGGGACTGAATTCACCCCTCCACTTT.

The chain links TRBV30 to TRBJ1-6, with 7 bases identical to TRBD1. J gave up 9 bases and V 1 base, and 9 bases lay outside the gene matches. This CDR3 is built from 15 residues. CDR1 GTSNPN and CDR2 SVGIG come from the germline V gene (reference sequence). The chain's CDR3 is CAWSARQGLGSPLHF. For the CDR3, the DNA is TGTGCCTGGAGTGCCCGACAGGGTCTCGGTTCACCCCTCCACTTT.

V and J are TRBV9 and TRBJ2-2; 10 positions agree with TRBD1. Trimming cost V 2 bases and J 0 bases; bases outside gene matches: 7. Germline-derived CDR1 and CDR2 are SGDLS and YYNGEE. This CDR3 region has 18 residues. For the CDR3, the DNA is TGTGCCAGCAGCGTCGCGACAGGGGGCGCTTCGAACACCGGGGAGCTGTTTTTT. Translating it yields CASSVATGGASNTGELFF.

J is TRBJ2-3 and V is TRBV7-2; TRBD2 aligns across 9 bases. The CDR3 is made up of 18 amino acids. With 5 bases clipped from V and 1 base from J, the junction kept 13 bases outside the gene matches. CDR1 and CDR2 (germline): SGHTA, FQGNSA. The CDR3 coding sequence is TGTGCCAGCAGCCTCAGAGGGGTAGCGGGAGAGGGCACAGATACGCAGTATTTT. It yields the protein CASSLRGVAGEGTDTQYF.

The J gene is TRBJ2-5, the V gene TRBV7-9; possibly TRBD1 for D (5 bases). The J call may be mistaken, given a closer DNA end match to TRBJ2-7. The CDR3 spans 15 residues. Germline assignment: CDR1 SEHNR and CDR2 FQNEAQ (reference sequence). This CDR3 is CASSSPAGPPYEQYF. CDR3 nucleotides: TGTGCCAGCAGCTCGCCTGCAGGGCCCCCCTACGAGCAGTACTTC.

The gene calls are TRBV28 and TRBJ2-1, with D possibly being TRBD1 (5 bases). This CDR3 contains 12 residues. Germline V CDR1 and CDR2: MDHEN, SYDVKM. V gave up 9 bases and J gave up 7 bases, with 13 bases separating them. The CDR3: CASRGGWNEQFF. In DNA form, the CDR3 reads TGTGCCAGTAGGGGCGGCTGGAATGAGCAGTTCTTC.

The chain has TRBV7-6 and TRBJ2-6; 11 positions match TRBD1. This CDR3 is built from 19 residues. The V and J ends lost 4 bases and 1 base, in that order; junction bases with no gene match: 9. Germline assignment: CDR1 SGHVS and CDR2 FNYEAQ. In DNA, the CDR3 is TGTGCCAGCAGCTCTAGAGGGACAGGGGGATTTTCTGGGGCCAACGTCCTGACTTTC. Its translation: CASSSRGTGGFSGANVLTF. The full variable domain, with the rest looked up from reference TRBV7-6 and TRBJ2-6, is GAGVSQSPRYKVTKRGQDVALRCDPISGHVSLYWYRQALGQGPEFLTYFNYEAQQDKSGLPNDRFSAERPEGSISTLTIQRTEQRDSAMYRCASSSRGTGGFSGANVLTFGAGSRLTVL.

The V call is TRBV14, the J call TRBJ1-4; 10 bases line up with TRBD1. Germline-derived CDR1 and CDR2 are SGHDN and FVKESK. V lost 1 base, J lost 8 bases, and 4 bases stayed unmatched. The CDR3 covers 15 residues. Written as DNA, the CDR3 is TGTGCCAGCAGCCAAGGGGACAGGGGAGAAGAAAAACTGTTTTTT. This translates into CASSQGDRGEEKLFF. Drawing the rest from reference TRBV14 and TRBJ1-4, the complete variable domain is EAGVTQFPSHSVIEKGQTVTLRCDPISGHDNLYWYRRVMGKEIKFLLHFVKESKQDESGMPNNRFLAERTGGTYSTLKVQPAELEDSGVYFCASSQGDRGEEKLFFGSGTQLSVL.

This clone was counted only a few times. The V call is TRBV7-2, the J call TRBJ1-2; possible D gene TRBD1, 5 bases. Trimming stripped 0 bases from V and 3 bases from J, with 11 bases between. CDR3 length: 15 residues. Germline CDR1 SGHTA, CDR2 FQGNSA. The CDR3 spells CASSLAPAGYYGYTF. The CDR3 DNA follows: TGTGCCAGCAGCTTAGCCCCGGCAGGGTACTATGGCTACACCTTC.

The gene calls are TRBV7-3 and TRBJ2-2, with D unclear. This CDR3 comprises 14 residues. V dropped 4 bases and J dropped 0 bases, with 6 bases sitting between them. Per the germline V gene, CDR1 is SGHTA and CDR2 is FQGTGA. CDR3 sequence (DNA): TGTGCCAGCAGCTGGCAACCGAACACCGGGGAGCTGTTTTTT. This encodes CASSWQPNTGELFF.

This clone was counted a few times. The chain uses TRBV7-9 and TRBJ1-2; a weak D match, TRBD1 (5 bases). Deletions cut 0 bases from V and 1 base from J, with 9 bases between. The V gene's germline CDR1 is SEHNR and CDR2 FQNEAQ (reference sequence). This CDR3 has 15 amino acids. The CDR3 nucleotides are TGTGCCAGCAGCTTAGCGGACATCCGTAACTATGGCTACACCTTC. This codes for CASSLADIRNYGYTF.

The CDR3 is CASSIKLSNQPQHF. CDR3 sequence (DNA): TGTGCCAGCAGCATTAAGCTATCCAATCAGCCCCAGCATTTT. The V and J genes are TRBV7-2 and TRBJ1-5; no reliable D call. Germline-derived CDR1 and CDR2 are SGHTA and FQGNSA. V was trimmed by 5 bases and J by 3 bases, leaving 11 bases between them. The CDR3 has 14 amino acids.

This clone ranks as medium-sized (0.01 to 0.1%). The chain recombines TRBV29-1 with TRBJ1-1, with D uncertain. There are 14 residues in the CDR3. The germline V and J ends were trimmed by 7 bases and 0 bases, with 15 bases remaining between them. In germline, CDR1 is SQVTM, CDR2 ANQGSEA. As DNA, the CDR3 is TGCAGCGGCGTATCCAGCAATATGAACACTGAAGCTTTCTTT. Its protein product is CSGVSSNMNTEAFF. The whole variable domain, remainder taken from reference TRBV29-1 and TRBJ1-1, is SAVISQKPSRDICQRGTSLTIQCQVDSQVTMMFWYRQQPGQSLTLIATANQGSEATYESGFVIDKFPISRPNLTFSTLTVSNMSPEDSSIYLCSGVSSNMNTEAFFGQGTRLTVV.